This entry concerns a single T cell receptor beta chain. What it recognizes is unknown. The sample comes from a study of lymphopenia after photon versus proton radiotherapy. Study-wide points: Oligoclonal CD8+ Temra expansion after nadir drove photon patients' diversity drop. Larger post-nadir TCR diversity loss correlated inversely with survival in deceased patients. Only patients who died were analyzed for survival; proton advantage is unproven. Photon-treated patients lost naive T cells and TCR diversity; proton-treated stayed stable.

TCRdb keeps only in-frame clones here, not all; method: immunoSEQ multiplex PCR. The sample holds 37,000 or so clones, over 75% seen once. Germline CDR1 and CDR2: MGHRA and YSYEKL. V was pared by 4 bases and J by 2 bases, with 8 bases of the junction left unmatched. This CDR3 has 16 residues. This clonotype originated in a man aged 45-65 years with gastric cancer. The genes are TRBV4-1 and TRBJ2-3, with 8 nucleotides matching TRBD1. Sample: peripheral blood, taken from a patient treated with photon-based radiotherapy. The CDR3 loop reads CASSPLDRGNTDTQYF. CDR3 sequence (DNA): TGCGCCAGCAGCCCCCTAGACAGGGGCAACACAGATACGCAGTATTTT.